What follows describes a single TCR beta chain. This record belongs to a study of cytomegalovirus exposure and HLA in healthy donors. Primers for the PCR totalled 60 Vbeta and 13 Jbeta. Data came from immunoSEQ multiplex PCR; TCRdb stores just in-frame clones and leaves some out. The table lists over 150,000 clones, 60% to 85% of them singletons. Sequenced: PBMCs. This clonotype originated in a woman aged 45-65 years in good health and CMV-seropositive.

The CDR3 sequence is CASSREGLYTEAFF. In DNA form, the CDR3 reads TGTGCCAGCAGCAGGGAGGGATTGTACACTGAAGCTTTCTTT. The rearrangement joins TRBV21-1 to TRBJ1-1. TRBV21-1 is described as a pseudogene. CDR3 size: 14 residues.